This entry is about one T cell receptor (beta chain). Clones were read by immunoSEQ multiplex PCR, and TCRdb kept only the in-frame ones, dropping some. The sample has 90,000 to 140,000 clones, around 81% seen once. This entry is derived from a study of blood T cell repertoires in COVID-19. This CDR3 spans 16 amino acids. V gave up 4 bases and J gave up 4 bases; unmatched junction bases: 8. The germline V gene has CDR1 SGHNT and CDR2 YYREEE (reference sequence). The chain couples TRBV5-4 to TRBJ2-1; 10 bases line up with TRBD2. The TCR comes from a man at least 80 years old with acute or convalescent COVID-19. Material: peripheral blood. The CDR3 spells CASSRPSGRGYNEQFF. CDR3 DNA sequence: TGTGCCAGCAGCAGACCAAGCGGGAGGGGTTACAATGAGCAGTTCTTC.